This T cell receptor (beta chain) was obtained from a study of cytomegalovirus exposure and HLA in healthy donors. Donors counted as nominally healthy when sampled, yet unrecorded immune exposures were likely. 13 Jbeta primers and 60 Vbeta primers were used for the PCR. Profiled with immunoSEQ multiplex PCR; TCRdb holds only in-frame clones, not every one. Of 160,000 or so clones listed, roughly 80% are singletons. Germline trimming cut 7 bases from V and 2 bases from J; bases unmatched to any gene: 6. The CDR3 totals 14 residues. Germline assignment: CDR1 MNHNY and CDR2 SVGAGI (reference sequence). Sequenced material: PBMCs. The sequence came from a woman in her twenties or thirties in good health and CMV-seropositive. The J gene is TRBJ2-3, the V gene TRBV6-6, with 7 bases that match TRBD2. The CDR3 loop is CASKGLADTDTQYF. The DNA of the CDR3 is TGTGCCAGCAAGGGGCTAGCGGACACAGATACGCAGTATTTT.